A single sample gave rise to the 7 T cell receptor beta chains below, sequenced in a study of Tregs in tolerant kidney transplant recipients. Clones were sequenced by immunoSEQ multiplex PCR, and TCRdb holds only the in-frame ones, with some missing. Of some 66,000 clones in the sample, more than 90% were seen once. This material consisted of CD8+ T cells from blood, taken before the transplant. Receptor source: a human donor who received a combined kidney and bone marrow transplant.

This rearrangement joins TRBV9 to TRBJ1-1; 7 nucleotides align to TRBD1. CDR3 length equals 20 residues. Trimming took 0 bases from V and 0 from J; bases not matched to a gene: 17. The germline V gene has CDR1 SGDLS and CDR2 YYNGEE. Written as DNA, the CDR3 is TGTGCCAGCAGCGTAGTACCCCTCCACCGGGACAGTAACATGAACACTGAAGCTTTCTTT. Translated: CASSVVPLHRDSNMNTEAFF.

Notes on this clone: Its ends do not fully match the called genes, so a read error is possible. Other DNA sequences in this sample translate to the same CDR3. In DNA form, the CDR3 reads TGTGCAAGCAGGACACAGGGGGCGGGTGGCTACACCTTC. This sequence encodes CASRTQGAGGYTF. The V call is TRBV6-5, the J call TRBJ1-2; 9 bases fit TRBD1. This CDR3 comprises 13 residues. The germline gives CDR1 MNHEY, CDR2 SVGAGI.

The chain uses TRBV9 and TRBJ2-2; unclear D gene. V lost 3 bases, J lost 1 base, and 7 bases lay in between. Germline lookup yields CDR1 SGDLS and CDR2 YYNGEE. CDR3 length: 14 amino acids. CDR3 coding DNA: TGTGCCAGCAGCGCGCGACAGAACACCGGGGAGCTGTTTTTT. Its translation: CASSARQNTGELFF.

This rearrangement joins TRBV27 to TRBJ2-7; maybe TRBD1 (5 bases). Germline CDR1 MNHEY, CDR2 SMNVEV (reference sequence). V was trimmed by 2 bases and J by 3 bases, leaving 11 bases between them. CDR3 length equals 14 residues. The CDR3 DNA is TGTGCCAGCAGTTTAGGTCAGGGTTTCTACGAGCAGTACTTC. Protein sequence: CASSLGQGFYEQYF.

This rearrangement joins TRBV23-1 to TRBJ1-1, with 9 nucleotides matching TRBD1. TRBV23-1 is an ORF, with its function uncertain. This CDR3 region has 16 residues. V lost 0 bases, J lost 3 bases, and 5 bases stayed unmatched. This CDR3 is CASSQSTGGAHTEAFF. CDR3 nucleotide sequence: TGCGCCAGCAGTCAATCTACAGGGGGCGCCCACACTGAAGCTTTCTTT.

This rearrangement joins TRBV28 to TRBJ2-5, with TRBD1 as a possible D gene (6 bases). Germline V gene lookup returns CDR1 MDHEN and CDR2 SYDVKM. This CDR3 region has 13 residues. Deletions cut 3 bases from V and 3 bases from J, with 8 bases between. The CDR3: CASSFHREETQYF. DNA for the CDR3: TGTGCCAGCAGTTTCCACAGGGAAGAGACCCAGTACTTC.

This chain links TRBV27 with TRBJ2-1; possibly TRBD1 for D (5 bases). V dropped 9 bases and J dropped 5 bases, with 20 bases sitting between them. The CDR3 covers 15 residues. The germline CDR1 and CDR2 sequences are MNHEY and SMNVEV (reference sequence). For the CDR3, the DNA is TGTGCCAGTTATGGGGCGGTGGTTGGCCACAATGAGCAGTTCTTC. Protein: CASYGAVVGHNEQFF.